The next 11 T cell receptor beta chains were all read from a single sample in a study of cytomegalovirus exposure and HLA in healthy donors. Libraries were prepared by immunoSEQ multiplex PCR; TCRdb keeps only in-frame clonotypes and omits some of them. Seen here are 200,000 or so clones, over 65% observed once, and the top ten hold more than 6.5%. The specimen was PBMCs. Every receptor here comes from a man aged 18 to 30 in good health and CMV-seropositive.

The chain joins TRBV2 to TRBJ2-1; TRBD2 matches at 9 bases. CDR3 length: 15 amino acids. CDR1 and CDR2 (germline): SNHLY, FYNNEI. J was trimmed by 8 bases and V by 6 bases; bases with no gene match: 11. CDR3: CASRPGTSNVHEQFF. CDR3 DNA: TGTGCCAGCAGGCCCGGGACTAGCAACGTCCATGAGCAGTTCTTC.

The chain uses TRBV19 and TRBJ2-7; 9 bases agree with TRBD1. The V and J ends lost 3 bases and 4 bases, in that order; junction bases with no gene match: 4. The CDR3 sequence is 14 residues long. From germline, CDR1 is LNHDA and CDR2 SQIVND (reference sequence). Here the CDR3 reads CASSMSGQGYEQYF. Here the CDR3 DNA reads TGTGCCAGTAGTATGTCGGGACAGGGATACGAGCAGTACTTC.

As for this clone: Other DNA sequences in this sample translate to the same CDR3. CDR3: CSVEDSYNEQFF. The CDR3 DNA reads TGCAGCGTTGAAGACAGCTACAATGAGCAGTTCTTC. This chain joins TRBV29-1 and TRBJ2-1; D is ambiguous. This CDR3 spans 12 amino acids. Germline V CDR1 and CDR2: SQVTM, ANQGSEA. V lost 0 bases and J 3 bases, leaving 3 bases between the germline ends.

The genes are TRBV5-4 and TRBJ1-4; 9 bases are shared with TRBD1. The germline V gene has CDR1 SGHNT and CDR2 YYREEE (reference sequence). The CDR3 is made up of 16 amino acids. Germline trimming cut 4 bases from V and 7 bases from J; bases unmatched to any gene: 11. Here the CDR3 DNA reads TGTGCCAGCAGCAGACTCACAGGGGGCGCGGGTGAAAAACTGTTTTTT. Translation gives CASSRLTGGAGEKLFF.

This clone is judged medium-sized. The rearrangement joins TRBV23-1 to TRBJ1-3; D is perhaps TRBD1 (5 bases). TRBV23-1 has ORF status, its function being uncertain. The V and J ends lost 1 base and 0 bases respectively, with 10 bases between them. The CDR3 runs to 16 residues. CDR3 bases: TGCGCCAGCAGTCAATTGGGGGAGGACTCTGGAAACACCATATATTTT. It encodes CASSQLGEDSGNTIYF.

In DNA, the CDR3 is TGCGCCAGCACCATACAGGGGGGACAAGAGACCCAGTACTTC. Protein sequence: CASTIQGGQETQYF. This chain joins TRBV5-1 and TRBJ2-5, with 8 bases aligning to TRBD1. Germline V lookup: CDR1 SGHRS, CDR2 YFSETQ. The CDR3 spans 14 residues. Trimming removed 6 bases from V and 2 bases from J; junction bases left unmatched: 6. Full variable domain (remainder filled in from reference TRBV5-1 and TRBJ2-5): KAGVTQTPRYLIKTRGQQVTLSCSPISGHRSVSWYQQTPGQGLQFLFEYFSETQRNKGNFPGRFSGRQFSNSRSEMNVSTLELGDSALYLCASTIQGGQETQYFGPGTRLLVL.

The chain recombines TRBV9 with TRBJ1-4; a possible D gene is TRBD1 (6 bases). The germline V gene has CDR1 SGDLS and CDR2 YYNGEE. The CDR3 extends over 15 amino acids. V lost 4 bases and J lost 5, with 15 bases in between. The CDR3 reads CASSLRTEGNEKLFF. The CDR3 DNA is TGTGCCAGCAGCTTACGGACAGAAGGAAATGAAAAACTGTTTTTT.

This CDR3 reads CASSPGSYNEQFF. The CDR3 DNA is TGTGCCAGCAGCCCCGGCTCCTACAATGAGCAGTTCTTC. The chain combines TRBV7-6 with TRBJ2-1, with D unclear. V was shortened by 5 bases and J by 0 bases, with 5 bases between the two germline ends. CDR3 length: 13 amino acids. Germline V gene sequence: CDR1 SGHVS, CDR2 FNYEAQ.

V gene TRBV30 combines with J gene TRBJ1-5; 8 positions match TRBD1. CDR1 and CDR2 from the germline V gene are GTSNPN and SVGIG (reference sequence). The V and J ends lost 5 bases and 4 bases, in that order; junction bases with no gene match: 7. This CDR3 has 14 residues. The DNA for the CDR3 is TGTGCCTGGGCATCAGGGGGCGGGAATCAGCCCCAGCATTTT. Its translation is CAWASGGGNQPQHF.

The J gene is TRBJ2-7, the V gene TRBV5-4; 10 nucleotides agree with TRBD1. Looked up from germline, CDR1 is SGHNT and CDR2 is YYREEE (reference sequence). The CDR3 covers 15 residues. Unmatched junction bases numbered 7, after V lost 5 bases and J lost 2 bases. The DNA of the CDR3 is TGTGCCAGCAGGTCGGGACAGGGGCTACCCTACGAGCAGTACTTC. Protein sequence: CASRSGQGLPYEQYF.

In DNA, the CDR3 is TGCGCCAGCAGTGATAGGACTACCTCCTACGAGCAGTACTTC. Amino acids: CASSDRTTSYEQYF. V and J are TRBV10-2 and TRBJ2-7; possibly TRBD2 for D (6 bases). CDR3 size: 14 residues. The V and J ends lost 3 bases and 0 bases respectively, with 9 bases between them. Germline V gene data show CDR1 as WSHSY and CDR2 as SAAADI.